These 24 T cell receptor beta chains were sequenced from one sample in a study of T cell repertoires in cytomegalovirus infection. Each CDR3 protein gets one entry after TCRdb re-called the reads with MiXCR. This sample yields some 400,000 distinct CDR3 sequences, of which around 18% are seen a single time; around 8.6% belongs to the top ten. Input material: PBMCs. The origin of the receptors is a human donor in good health (CMV status not recorded). Some clones in this sample may be carry-over from other donors' samples.

V is TRBV4-3 and J is TRBJ1-2, with TRBD1 as a possible D gene (5 bases). CDR1 and CDR2 (germline): LGHNA, YSLEER. Trimming cost V 4 bases and J 6 bases, with 15 bases left between them. This CDR3 contains 14 residues. In nucleotides, the CDR3 is TGCGCCAGCAGCCCGAACGGGGGAGCGGATGGCTACACCTTC. Amino acid sequence: CASSPNGGADGYTF.

Many counts were recorded for this clonotype. The chain carries TRBV7-2 and TRBJ2-3; D not resolved. The CDR3 is 13 amino acids. Germline CDR1 reads SGHTA; CDR2 reads FQGNSA. Trimming shortened V by 4 bases and J by 11 bases, and 16 bases separated the two germline ends. The CDR3 sequence is CASSSVGPREQYF. Written as DNA, the CDR3 is TGTGCCAGCAGCTCAGTGGGCCCCCGCGAGCAGTATTTT.

V and J are TRBV5-1 and TRBJ1-1; tentative D call: TRBD1 (5 bases). Trimming removed 3 bases at V and 3 bases at J, with 15 bases between. The CDR3 is 15 amino acids. Germline CDR1 is SGHRS and CDR2 is YFSETQ. CDR3 protein: CASSWGMAWDTEAFF. In DNA form, the CDR3 reads TGCGCCAGCAGCTGGGGGATGGCCTGGGACACTGAAGCTTTCTTT.

In its sample, this clonotype was seen a few times. This chain links TRBV7-8 with TRBJ1-3, with 11 bases aligning to TRBD1. Germline assignment: CDR1 SGHVS and CDR2 FQNEAQ. J gave up 3 bases and V 5 bases, and 21 bases lay outside the gene matches. This CDR3 is built from 21 residues. The CDR3, as DNA: TGTGCCAGCAGCCCATCTTTGGCCGGGACAGGGGGAATGCCGTTTGGAAACACCATATATTTT. It specifies CASSPSLAGTGGMPFGNTIYF.

Regarding this clonotype: One end of the junction varies from germline; a read error may be responsible. V usage is TRBV10-1 and J usage is TRBJ1-1; 7 nucleotides agree with TRBD1. The CDR3 contains 17 residues. Germline V gene data show CDR1 as WNHNN and CDR2 as SYGVQD (reference sequence). In DNA form, the CDR3 reads TGCGCCAGCAGCTATACAGGGGCAGAAAGAATGAACACTGAAGCTTACTTT. Its translation is CASSYTGAERMNTEAYF.

There are many counts of this clonotype. This chain uses TRBV12-3 or TRBV12-4 with TRBJ2-5; 13 bases are a match to TRBD2. The CDR3 contains 18 residues. J was trimmed by 5 bases and V by 5 bases; bases with no gene match: 14. CDR3 loop: CASSTTSGRALESETQYF. The CDR3 DNA reads as TGTGCCAGCAGTACCACTAGCGGGAGGGCCCTCGAGTCGGAGACCCAGTACTTC.

The gene calls are TRBV5-5 and TRBJ1-5; D ambiguous. Germline lookup yields CDR1 SGHKS and CDR2 YYEKEE (reference sequence). The CDR3 is 14 residues long. Trimming shortened V by 0 bases and J by 4 bases, and 8 bases separated the two germline ends. This CDR3 reads CASSLGNDNQPQHF. The DNA for the CDR3 is TGTGCCAGCAGCTTGGGGAACGATAATCAGCCCCAGCATTTT. The whole variable domain, remainder taken from reference TRBV5-5 and TRBJ1-5, is DAGVTQSPTHLIKTRGQQVTLRCSPISGHKSVSWYQQVLGQGPQFIFQYYEKEERGRGNFPDRFSARQFPNYSSELNVNALLLGDSALYLCASSLGNDNQPQHFGDGTRLSIL.

Ten or more counts support this clonotype. This rearrangement joins TRBV20-1 to TRBJ1-3; D uncertain. The CDR3 extends over 15 amino acids. The V gene's germline CDR1 is DFQATT and CDR2 SNEGSKA (reference sequence). Trimming took off 5 bases at V and 1 base at J, with 15 bases between the two ends. The DNA for the CDR3 is TGCAGTGCTGGAACGCATGGGGAATCTGGAAACACCATATATTTT. Its protein is CSAGTHGESGNTIYF.

This clonotype was seen many times. This chain connects TRBV10-3 to TRBJ2-5; possible D gene TRBD1, 6 bases. The CDR3 totals 13 residues. V lost 5 bases, J lost 3 bases, and 10 bases lay in between. Germline CDR1 and CDR2: ENHRY and SYGVKD. The DNA of the CDR3 is TGTGCCATCAGTAAGCGACAGGAAGAGACCCAGTACTTC. Its protein product is CAISKRQEETQYF.

This clonotype was counted at least ten times. The rearrangement joins TRBV7-8 to TRBJ1-6; D possibly corresponds to TRBD1 (6 bases). V was trimmed by 1 base and J by 0 bases, leaving 16 bases between them. Per the germline V gene, CDR1 is SGHVS and CDR2 is FQNEAQ. The CDR3 sequence is 19 residues long. The CDR3 nucleotides are TGTGCCAGCAGCTTAGTGGACCGGGACACGAGCTCCTATAATTCACCCCTCCACTTT. Protein product: CASSLVDRDTSSYNSPLHF. Combining the CDR3 with reference TRBV7-8 and TRBJ1-6 gives the whole variable domain GAGVSQSPRYKVAKRGQDVALRCDPISGHVSLFWYQQALGQGPEFLTYFQNEAQLDKSGLPSDRFFAERPEGSVSTLKIQRTQQEDSAVYLCASSLVDRDTSSYNSPLHFGNGTRLTVT.

This clonotype appeared many times. The gene calls are TRBV6-2 or TRBV6-3 and TRBJ2-7; D is perhaps TRBD1 (5 bases). The CDR3 runs to 15 residues. The ends were cut back, 2 bases at V and 3 bases at J, with 14 bases in the middle. The germline V gene encodes CDR1 MNHEY and CDR2 SVGEGT. Here the CDR3 reads CASSYGAAPLYEQYF. In DNA form, the CDR3 reads TGTGCCAGCAGTTACGGGGCCGCCCCCCTCTACGAGCAGTACTTC.

The CDR3 is CASSQEYTGGVTANQPQHF. CDR3 coding DNA: TGTGCCAGCAGCCAAGAGTATACAGGAGGGGTGACGGCGAATCAGCCCCAGCATTTT. This chain joins TRBV14 and TRBJ1-5, with TRBD1 as a possible D gene (5 bases). CDR1 and CDR2 from the germline V gene are SGHDN and FVKESK. The CDR3 extends over 19 amino acids. V lost 0 bases and J lost 4, with 22 bases in between.

In its sample, this clonotype was seen many times. CDR3 DNA: TGTGCCAGCAGCTCCCTGGCGGGGGGGCGGGAGACCCAGTACTTC. Translated: CASSSLAGGRETQYF. The V gene is TRBV7-2, the J gene TRBJ2-5; 9 positions match TRBD2. CDR1 and CDR2 (germline): SGHTA, FQGNSA. The CDR3 is made up of 15 amino acids. V trimming: 4 bases; J trimming: 5 bases; junction bases outside the gene matches: 8.

This clonotype was picked up a small number of times. The V call is TRBV28, the J call TRBJ2-7; D gene unclear. CDR3 length: 14 amino acids. The germline V and J ends were trimmed by 3 bases and 3 bases, with 12 bases remaining between them. Germline V gene data show CDR1 as MDHEN and CDR2 as SYDVKM. In nucleotides, the CDR3 is TGTGCCAGCAGTTTGGGCGGCCTTGGCTACGAGCAGTACTTC. Residues: CASSLGGLGYEQYF.

V and J are TRBV4-3 and TRBJ2-3; D is ambiguous. Germline loops: CDR1 LGHNA, CDR2 YSLEER. The CDR3 is 16 amino acids. Trimming took off 0 bases at V and 5 bases at J, with 15 bases between the two ends. The CDR3 DNA is TGCGCCAGCAGCCAAGATCTTAGTGGCGTAGTAGATACGCAGTATTTT. It translates to CASSQDLSGVVDTQYF.

This clonotype was counted at least ten times. The rearrangement joins TRBV5-6 to TRBJ1-1, with a tentative D call TRBD1 (5 bases). Trimming took 0 bases from V and 0 from J, leaving 12 bases between them. Germline V gives CDR1 SGHDT, CDR2 YYEEEE. The CDR3 extends over 16 amino acids. The CDR3 coding sequence is TGTGCCAGCAGCTTGGCGGCAGGGACCATGAACACTGAAGCTTTCTTT. Translation gives CASSLAAGTMNTEAFF. Full variable domain (remainder filled in from reference TRBV5-6 and TRBJ1-1): DAGVTQSPTHLIKTRGQQVTLRCSPKSGHDTVSWYQQALGQGPQFIFQYYEEEERQRGNFPDRFSGHQFPNYSSELNVNALLLGDSALYLCASSLAAGTMNTEAFFGQGTRLTVV.

This clonotype was detected a few times. V usage is TRBV12-3 or TRBV12-4 and J usage is TRBJ2-3; 8 bases map to TRBD2. The trim removed 7 bases at V and 5 bases at J, leaving 8 bases unmatched. The length of the CDR3 is 14 residues. CDR3 sequence reads: CASNPGGAGDTQYF. Here the CDR3 DNA reads TGTGCCAGCAATCCCGGGGGGGCGGGAGATACGCAGTATTTT.

This clonotype occurred many times. V usage is TRBV6-6 and J usage is TRBJ2-7, with 8 positions matching TRBD2. Per germline, CDR1 MNHNY and CDR2 SVGAGI (reference sequence). The trim removed 2 bases at V and 5 bases at J, leaving 5 bases unmatched. The CDR3 runs to 14 residues. CDR3 sequence (DNA): TGTGCCAGCAGTTACGTCGGGACTAGGGACGAGCAGTACTTC. Encoded protein: CASSYVGTRDEQYF.

The rearrangement uses TRBV27 and TRBJ2-1, with D possibly being TRBD2 (5 bases). From germline, CDR1 is MNHEY and CDR2 SMNVEV (reference sequence). The V and J ends lost 5 bases and 9 bases respectively, with 20 bases between them. The CDR3 runs 15 residues. The CDR3 coding sequence is TGTGCCAGCAGTGCCTTCCTAGCCTGGGGAAGTGAGCAGTTCTTC. Its protein product is CASSAFLAWGSEQFF.

The chain recombines TRBV7-9 with TRBJ2-5; no clear D. Germline CDR1 SEHNR, CDR2 FQNEAQ (reference sequence). V was shortened by 7 bases and J by 2 bases, with 8 bases between the two germline ends. This CDR3 has 12 amino acids. The CDR3 sequence: CASNQQQETQYF. The CDR3 DNA reads as TGTGCCAGCAACCAGCAACAAGAGACCCAGTACTTC. Variable domain in full (rest from reference TRBV7-9 and TRBJ2-5): DTGVSQNPRHKITKRGQNVTFRCDPISEHNRLYWYRQTLGQGPEFLTYFQNEAQLEKSRLLSDRFSAERPKGSFSTLEIQRTEQGDSAMYLCASNQQQETQYFGPGTRLLVL.

In its sample, this clonotype was seen a few times. The gene calls are TRBV4-3 and TRBJ2-5; 14 bases agree with TRBD2. CDR1 is LGHNA, CDR2 YSLEER, per germline. This CDR3 spans 17 amino acids. J gave up 4 bases and V 0 bases, and 4 bases lay outside the gene matches. In DNA form, the CDR3 reads TGCGCCAGCAGCCAAGATGTGGGACTAGCGGGAGTAGAGACCCAGTACTTC. The encoded protein is CASSQDVGLAGVETQYF.

This clonotype has only a few counts. The chain combines TRBV10-2 with TRBJ1-6; 9 bases are a match to TRBD1. The CDR3 consists of 16 residues. Per germline, CDR1 WSHSY and CDR2 SAAADI. V shed 6 bases and J 9 bases; nucleotides not matched to a gene: 12. CDR3: CASSHPSGTGLSPLHF. The CDR3 bases are TGCGCCAGCAGCCATCCCTCCGGGACAGGGCTTTCACCCCTCCACTTT.

This clonotype has at least ten counts. This chain joins TRBV4-3 and TRBJ2-7, with a tentative D call TRBD2 (5 bases). The CDR3 has 15 residues. V was pared by 0 bases and J by 5 bases, with 14 bases between. CDR1 and CDR2 from the germline V gene are LGHNA and YSLEER. The CDR3 coding sequence is TGCGCCAGCAGCCAAGATGTCCGGCTAGCCGACGAGCAGTACTTC. It codes for CASSQDVRLADEQYF.

Only a few counts were recorded for this clonotype. The chain links TRBV19 to TRBJ2-7, with D possibly being TRBD1 (6 bases). Germline loops: CDR1 LNHDA, CDR2 SQIVND (reference sequence). The V end was cut by 8 bases, the J end by 2 bases, with 13 bases between. The CDR3 is 13 amino acids. The CDR3 coding sequence is TGTGCCAGTTCAACAGGGTGGCCCTACGAGCAGTACTTC. It encodes CASSTGWPYEQYF.